The subject of this entry is one T cell receptor (beta chain). What it binds is unknown. This specimen belongs to a study of T cell responses to AZD1222 COVID-19 vaccine. Across the study: Pooling was applied to second doses at about 4 or about 12 weeks.

Findings of the study overall: Possibly, clonal diversity was underestimated; donors were largely white British and included more females.

Libraries were prepared by immunoSEQ multiplex PCR; TCRdb keeps only in-frame clonotypes and omits some of them. The sample records roughly 100,000 clones, around 84% being singletons. The origin of this receptor is an adult in good health. The sample here was peripheral blood, taken on day 0 of AZD1222 vaccination.

The CDR3 is CASSSRGTGNEKLFF. CDR3 nucleotide sequence: TGTGCCAGCAGTTCCCGCGGGACAGGGAATGAAAAACTGTTTTTT. This sequence joins TRBV6-2 or TRBV6-3 and TRBJ1-4; 9 bases agree with TRBD1. The CDR3 is made up of 15 amino acids. The germline CDR1 and CDR2 sequences are MNHEY and SVGEGT. V lost 4 bases and J lost 5; bases outside the gene matches: 5.